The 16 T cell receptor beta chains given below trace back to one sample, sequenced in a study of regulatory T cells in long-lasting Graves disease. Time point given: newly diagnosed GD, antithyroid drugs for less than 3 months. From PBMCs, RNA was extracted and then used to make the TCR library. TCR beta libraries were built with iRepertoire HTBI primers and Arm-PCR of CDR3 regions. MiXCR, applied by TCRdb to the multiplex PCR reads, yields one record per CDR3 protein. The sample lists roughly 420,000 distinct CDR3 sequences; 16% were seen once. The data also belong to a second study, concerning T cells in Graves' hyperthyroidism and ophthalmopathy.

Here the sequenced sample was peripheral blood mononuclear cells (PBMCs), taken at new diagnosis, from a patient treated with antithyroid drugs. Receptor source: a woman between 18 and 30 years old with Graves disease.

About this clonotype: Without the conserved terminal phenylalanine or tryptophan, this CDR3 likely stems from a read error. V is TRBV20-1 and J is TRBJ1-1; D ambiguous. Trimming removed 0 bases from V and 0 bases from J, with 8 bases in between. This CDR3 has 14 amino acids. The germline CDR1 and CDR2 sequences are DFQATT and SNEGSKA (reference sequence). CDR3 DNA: TGCAGTGCTAGAGATGCCGGTATGAACACTGAAGCTTTCCTT. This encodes CSARDAGMNTEAFL.

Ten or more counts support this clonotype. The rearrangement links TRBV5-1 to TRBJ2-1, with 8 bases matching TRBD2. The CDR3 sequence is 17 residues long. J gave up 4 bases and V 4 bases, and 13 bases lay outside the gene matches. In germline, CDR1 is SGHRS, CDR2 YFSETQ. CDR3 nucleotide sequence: TGCGCCAGCAGCCCACCCGGTGGTAGCGGGATTTACAATGAGCAGTTCTTC. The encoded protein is CASSPPGGSGIYNEQFF.

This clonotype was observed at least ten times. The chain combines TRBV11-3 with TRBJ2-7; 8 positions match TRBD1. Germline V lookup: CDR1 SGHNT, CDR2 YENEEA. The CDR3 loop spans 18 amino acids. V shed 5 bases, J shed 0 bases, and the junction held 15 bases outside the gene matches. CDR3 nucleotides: TGTGCCAGCAGCCTGGACGGGGACAGGCGTCTCCCCTCCTACGAGCAGTACTTC. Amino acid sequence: CASSLDGDRRLPSYEQYF.

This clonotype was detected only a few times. Here the CDR3 reads CASSIGGAYEQYF. In DNA form, the CDR3 reads TGCGCCAGCAGCATCGGCGGGGCTTACGAGCAGTACTTC. This chain joins TRBV5-1 and TRBJ2-7, with D possibly matching TRBD2 (6 bases). Trimming left V 4 bases short and J 4 bases short, with 12 bases between. CDR1 is SGHRS, CDR2 YFSETQ, per germline. The CDR3 contains 13 residues.

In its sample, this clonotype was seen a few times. The CDR3 loop reads CASSLSTLDTQYF. CDR3 nucleotides: TGTGCCAGCAGCCTTAGTACTCTAGATACGCAGTATTTT. J is TRBJ2-3 and V is TRBV3-1; unclear D gene. Trimming took 4 bases from V and 5 from J, leaving 10 bases between them. Germline V lookup: CDR1 LGHDT, CDR2 YNNKEL (reference sequence). CDR3 length: 13 residues.

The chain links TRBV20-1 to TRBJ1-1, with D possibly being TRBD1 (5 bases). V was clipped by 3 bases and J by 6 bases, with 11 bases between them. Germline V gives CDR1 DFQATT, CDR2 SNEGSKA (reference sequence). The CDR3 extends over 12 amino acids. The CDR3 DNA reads TGCAGTGCTAGGGGGACGGCCCCTGAAGCTTTCTTT. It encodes CSARGTAPEAFF.

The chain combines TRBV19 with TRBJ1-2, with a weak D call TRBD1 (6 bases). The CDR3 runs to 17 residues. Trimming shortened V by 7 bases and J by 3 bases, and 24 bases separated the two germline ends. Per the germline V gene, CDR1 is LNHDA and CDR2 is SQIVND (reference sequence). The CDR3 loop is CASKSSIRTADYYGYTF. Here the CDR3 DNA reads TGTGCCAGTAAGAGTAGTATCAGGACAGCCGATTACTATGGCTACACCTTC.

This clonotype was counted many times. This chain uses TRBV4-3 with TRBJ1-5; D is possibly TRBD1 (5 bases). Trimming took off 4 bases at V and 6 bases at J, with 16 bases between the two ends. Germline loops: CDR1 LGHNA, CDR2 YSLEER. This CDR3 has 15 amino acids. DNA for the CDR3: TGCGCCAGCAGCCCCAGTATAGGGACGGGTCAGCCCCAGCATTTT. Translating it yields CASSPSIGTGQPQHF.

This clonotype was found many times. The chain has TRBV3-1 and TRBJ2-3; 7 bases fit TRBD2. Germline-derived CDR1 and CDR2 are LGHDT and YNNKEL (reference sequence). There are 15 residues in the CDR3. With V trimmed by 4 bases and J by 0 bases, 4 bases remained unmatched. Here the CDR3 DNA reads TGTGCCAGCAGCCGGACTAGTGCTAGCACAGATACGCAGTATTTT. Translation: CASSRTSASTDTQYF.

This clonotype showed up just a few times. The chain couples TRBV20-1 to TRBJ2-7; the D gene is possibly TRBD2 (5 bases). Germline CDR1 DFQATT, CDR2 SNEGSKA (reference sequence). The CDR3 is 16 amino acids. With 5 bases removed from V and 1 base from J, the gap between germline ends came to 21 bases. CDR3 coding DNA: TGCAGTGCTGAACCCCCTGGACTCAGCAGTTCCTACGAGCAGTACTTC. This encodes CSAEPPGLSSSYEQYF.

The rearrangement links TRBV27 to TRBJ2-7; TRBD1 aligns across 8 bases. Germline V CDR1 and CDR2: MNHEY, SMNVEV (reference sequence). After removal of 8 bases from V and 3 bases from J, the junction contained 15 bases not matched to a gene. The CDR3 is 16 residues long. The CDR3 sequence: CASSRQQGDPFYEQYF. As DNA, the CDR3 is TGTGCCAGCTCAAGACAACAGGGGGATCCTTTCTACGAGCAGTACTTC.

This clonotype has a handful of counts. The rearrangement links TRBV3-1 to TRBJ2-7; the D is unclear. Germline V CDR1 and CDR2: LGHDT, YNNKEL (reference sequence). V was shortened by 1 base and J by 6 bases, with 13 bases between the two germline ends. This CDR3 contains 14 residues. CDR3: CASSQVGILREQYF. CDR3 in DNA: TGTGCCAGCAGCCAAGTGGGCATTCTGCGCGAGCAGTACTTC.

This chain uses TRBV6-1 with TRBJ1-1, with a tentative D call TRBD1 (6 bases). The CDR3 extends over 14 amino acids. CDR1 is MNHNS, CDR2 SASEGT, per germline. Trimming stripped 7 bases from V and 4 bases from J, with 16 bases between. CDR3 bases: TGTGCCAGCAACGGCGGGGGGCGAATCACTGAAGCTTTCTTT. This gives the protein CASNGGGRITEAFF.

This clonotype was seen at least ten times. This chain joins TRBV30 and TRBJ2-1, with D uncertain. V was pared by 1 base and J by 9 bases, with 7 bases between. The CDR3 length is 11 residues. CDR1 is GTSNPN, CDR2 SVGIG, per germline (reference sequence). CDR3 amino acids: CAWSDVGEQFF. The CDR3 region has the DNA TGTGCCTGGAGTGACGTGGGTGAGCAGTTCTTC.

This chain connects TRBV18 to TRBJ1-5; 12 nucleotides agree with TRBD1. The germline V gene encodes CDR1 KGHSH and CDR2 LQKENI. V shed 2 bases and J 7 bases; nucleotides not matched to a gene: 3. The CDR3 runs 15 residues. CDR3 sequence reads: CASSPGTGGEQPQHF. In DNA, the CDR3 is TGTGCCAGCTCACCAGGGACAGGGGGCGAGCAGCCCCAGCATTTT.

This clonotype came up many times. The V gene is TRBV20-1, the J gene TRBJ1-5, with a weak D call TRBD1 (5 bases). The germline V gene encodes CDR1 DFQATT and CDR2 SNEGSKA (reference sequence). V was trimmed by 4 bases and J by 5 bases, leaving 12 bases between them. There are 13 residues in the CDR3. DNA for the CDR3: TGCAGTGCTACCGGGACGGGTGATCAGCCCCAGCATTTT. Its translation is CSATGTGDQPQHF.